Each of the 9 T cell receptor beta chains below was sequenced from the same sample in a study of T-cell reconstitution after alpha-beta-depleted transplantation in children. Unique molecular identifiers were incorporated during preparation of the TCRbeta library. TCRdb passed the PCR reads through MiXCR, listing each CDR3 protein once. The data show a few hundred thousand distinct CDR3 sequences, 8.5% to 10% seen once. This material consisted of PBMCs from the stem cell graft donor, taken from the stem cell graft. Receptor source: a human donor who donated a stem cell graft to a child with acute lymphoblastic leukemia.

The V gene is TRBV7-9, the J gene TRBJ1-4, with no clear D. V was trimmed by 8 bases and J by 0 bases, leaving 13 bases between them. The CDR3 is made up of 15 amino acids. CDR1 is SEHNR, CDR2 FQNEAQ, per germline (reference sequence). CDR3 nucleotide sequence: TGTGCCAGCGACCAAAAGAGTGCAACTAATGAAAAACTGTTTTTT. Its protein is CASDQKSATNEKLFF.

The chain links TRBV11-2 to TRBJ2-7; D ambiguous. The CDR3 runs 11 residues. Trimming cost V 5 bases and J 7 bases, with 9 bases left between them. Germline assignment: CDR1 SGHAT and CDR2 FQNNGV. The DNA for the CDR3 is TGTGCCAGCAGCCGGTCCCGAGAGCAGTACTTC. It specifies CASSRSREQYF. The variable domain in full, with the rest retrieved from reference TRBV11-2 and TRBJ2-7, is EAGVAQSPRYKIIEKRQSVAFWCNPISGHATLYWYQQILGQGPKLLIQFQNNGVVDDSQLPKDRFSAERLKGVDSTLKIQPAKLEDSAVYLCASSRSREQYFGPGTRLTVT.

This clonotype was seen ten or more times. The chain couples TRBV5-1 to TRBJ2-2; D call uncertain. The germline CDR1 and CDR2 sequences are SGHRS and YFSETQ. V lost 3 bases, J lost 0 bases, and 12 bases lay in between. This CDR3 has 16 residues. The CDR3 spells CASSSGLWANTGELFF. The CDR3 DNA reads as TGCGCCAGCAGCTCGGGCCTGTGGGCGAACACCGGGGAGCTGTTTTTT.

With respect to this clonotype: At one of its ends the junction is not consistent with the germline gene, which may arise from a read error. The chain couples TRBV7-6 to TRBJ2-5; D not resolved. In germline, CDR1 is SGHVS, CDR2 FNYEAQ. CDR3 length equals 14 residues. The CDR3 here is CACSQQYPQETQYF. The DNA for the CDR3 is TGTGCCTGCAGCCAACAGTACCCACAAGAGACCCAGTACTTC.

The chain links TRBV27 to TRBJ1-5; maybe TRBD1 (5 bases). Trimming pared 5 bases from V and 4 bases from J, leaving 9 bases between. Germline V CDR1 and CDR2: MNHEY, SMNVEV (reference sequence). The CDR3 runs 13 residues. DNA of the CDR3: TGTGCCAGCAGTGGTAGGGGAAATCAGCCCCAGCATTTT. Protein product: CASSGRGNQPQHF.

This clonotype was found many times. The V and J genes are TRBV12-3 or TRBV12-4 and TRBJ2-5; 9 bases are a match to TRBD1. The CDR3 runs to 16 residues. With V trimmed by 3 bases and J by 5 bases, 10 bases remained unmatched. CDR3 sequence reads: CASSFWGTGKAETQYF. In nucleotides, the CDR3 is TGTGCCAGCAGTTTTTGGGGGACAGGGAAAGCGGAGACCCAGTACTTC.

There are a few counts of this clonotype. The chain uses TRBV10-2 and TRBJ2-1, with D possibly matching TRBD2 (6 bases). The CDR3 extends over 13 amino acids. V gave up 3 bases and J gave up 9 bases, with 12 bases separating them. CDR1 and CDR2 (germline): WSHSY, SAAADI. CDR3 in DNA: TGCGCCAGCAGTGAAGTCGTGGGGGGTGAGCAGTTCTTC. Encoded protein: CASSEVVGGEQFF.

This clonotype was recorded many times. The chain couples TRBV24-1 to TRBJ2-2, with 9 bases lining up with TRBD2. CDR1 and CDR2 from the germline V gene are KGHDR and SFDVKD. The CDR3 extends over 15 amino acids. J was trimmed by 0 bases and V by 8 bases; bases with no gene match: 3. This CDR3 is CATKSSGTNTGELFF. The DNA for the CDR3 is TGTGCCACCAAATCTAGCGGGACGAACACCGGGGAGCTGTTTTTT.

Concerning this clonotype itself: A much larger clonotype is one base distant, so this may be a read error. The V gene is TRBV5-1, the J gene TRBJ2-2; tentatively, D is TRBD1 (5 bases). Germline CDR1 SGHRS, CDR2 YFSETQ. This CDR3 contains 14 residues. Trimming removed 1 base at V and 7 bases at J, with 11 bases between. The CDR3 sequence is CASSLRAGNGELFF. DNA for the CDR3: TGCGCCAGCAGCTTGCGTGCAGGGAACGGGGAGCTGTTTTTT. The whole variable domain, filled in from reference TRBV5-1 and TRBJ2-2, reads KAGVTQTPRYLIKTRGQQVTLSCSPISGHRSVSWYQQTPGQGLQFLFEYFSETQRNKGNFPGRFSGRQFSNSRSEMNVSTLELGDSALYLCASSLRAGNGELFFGEGSRLTVL.